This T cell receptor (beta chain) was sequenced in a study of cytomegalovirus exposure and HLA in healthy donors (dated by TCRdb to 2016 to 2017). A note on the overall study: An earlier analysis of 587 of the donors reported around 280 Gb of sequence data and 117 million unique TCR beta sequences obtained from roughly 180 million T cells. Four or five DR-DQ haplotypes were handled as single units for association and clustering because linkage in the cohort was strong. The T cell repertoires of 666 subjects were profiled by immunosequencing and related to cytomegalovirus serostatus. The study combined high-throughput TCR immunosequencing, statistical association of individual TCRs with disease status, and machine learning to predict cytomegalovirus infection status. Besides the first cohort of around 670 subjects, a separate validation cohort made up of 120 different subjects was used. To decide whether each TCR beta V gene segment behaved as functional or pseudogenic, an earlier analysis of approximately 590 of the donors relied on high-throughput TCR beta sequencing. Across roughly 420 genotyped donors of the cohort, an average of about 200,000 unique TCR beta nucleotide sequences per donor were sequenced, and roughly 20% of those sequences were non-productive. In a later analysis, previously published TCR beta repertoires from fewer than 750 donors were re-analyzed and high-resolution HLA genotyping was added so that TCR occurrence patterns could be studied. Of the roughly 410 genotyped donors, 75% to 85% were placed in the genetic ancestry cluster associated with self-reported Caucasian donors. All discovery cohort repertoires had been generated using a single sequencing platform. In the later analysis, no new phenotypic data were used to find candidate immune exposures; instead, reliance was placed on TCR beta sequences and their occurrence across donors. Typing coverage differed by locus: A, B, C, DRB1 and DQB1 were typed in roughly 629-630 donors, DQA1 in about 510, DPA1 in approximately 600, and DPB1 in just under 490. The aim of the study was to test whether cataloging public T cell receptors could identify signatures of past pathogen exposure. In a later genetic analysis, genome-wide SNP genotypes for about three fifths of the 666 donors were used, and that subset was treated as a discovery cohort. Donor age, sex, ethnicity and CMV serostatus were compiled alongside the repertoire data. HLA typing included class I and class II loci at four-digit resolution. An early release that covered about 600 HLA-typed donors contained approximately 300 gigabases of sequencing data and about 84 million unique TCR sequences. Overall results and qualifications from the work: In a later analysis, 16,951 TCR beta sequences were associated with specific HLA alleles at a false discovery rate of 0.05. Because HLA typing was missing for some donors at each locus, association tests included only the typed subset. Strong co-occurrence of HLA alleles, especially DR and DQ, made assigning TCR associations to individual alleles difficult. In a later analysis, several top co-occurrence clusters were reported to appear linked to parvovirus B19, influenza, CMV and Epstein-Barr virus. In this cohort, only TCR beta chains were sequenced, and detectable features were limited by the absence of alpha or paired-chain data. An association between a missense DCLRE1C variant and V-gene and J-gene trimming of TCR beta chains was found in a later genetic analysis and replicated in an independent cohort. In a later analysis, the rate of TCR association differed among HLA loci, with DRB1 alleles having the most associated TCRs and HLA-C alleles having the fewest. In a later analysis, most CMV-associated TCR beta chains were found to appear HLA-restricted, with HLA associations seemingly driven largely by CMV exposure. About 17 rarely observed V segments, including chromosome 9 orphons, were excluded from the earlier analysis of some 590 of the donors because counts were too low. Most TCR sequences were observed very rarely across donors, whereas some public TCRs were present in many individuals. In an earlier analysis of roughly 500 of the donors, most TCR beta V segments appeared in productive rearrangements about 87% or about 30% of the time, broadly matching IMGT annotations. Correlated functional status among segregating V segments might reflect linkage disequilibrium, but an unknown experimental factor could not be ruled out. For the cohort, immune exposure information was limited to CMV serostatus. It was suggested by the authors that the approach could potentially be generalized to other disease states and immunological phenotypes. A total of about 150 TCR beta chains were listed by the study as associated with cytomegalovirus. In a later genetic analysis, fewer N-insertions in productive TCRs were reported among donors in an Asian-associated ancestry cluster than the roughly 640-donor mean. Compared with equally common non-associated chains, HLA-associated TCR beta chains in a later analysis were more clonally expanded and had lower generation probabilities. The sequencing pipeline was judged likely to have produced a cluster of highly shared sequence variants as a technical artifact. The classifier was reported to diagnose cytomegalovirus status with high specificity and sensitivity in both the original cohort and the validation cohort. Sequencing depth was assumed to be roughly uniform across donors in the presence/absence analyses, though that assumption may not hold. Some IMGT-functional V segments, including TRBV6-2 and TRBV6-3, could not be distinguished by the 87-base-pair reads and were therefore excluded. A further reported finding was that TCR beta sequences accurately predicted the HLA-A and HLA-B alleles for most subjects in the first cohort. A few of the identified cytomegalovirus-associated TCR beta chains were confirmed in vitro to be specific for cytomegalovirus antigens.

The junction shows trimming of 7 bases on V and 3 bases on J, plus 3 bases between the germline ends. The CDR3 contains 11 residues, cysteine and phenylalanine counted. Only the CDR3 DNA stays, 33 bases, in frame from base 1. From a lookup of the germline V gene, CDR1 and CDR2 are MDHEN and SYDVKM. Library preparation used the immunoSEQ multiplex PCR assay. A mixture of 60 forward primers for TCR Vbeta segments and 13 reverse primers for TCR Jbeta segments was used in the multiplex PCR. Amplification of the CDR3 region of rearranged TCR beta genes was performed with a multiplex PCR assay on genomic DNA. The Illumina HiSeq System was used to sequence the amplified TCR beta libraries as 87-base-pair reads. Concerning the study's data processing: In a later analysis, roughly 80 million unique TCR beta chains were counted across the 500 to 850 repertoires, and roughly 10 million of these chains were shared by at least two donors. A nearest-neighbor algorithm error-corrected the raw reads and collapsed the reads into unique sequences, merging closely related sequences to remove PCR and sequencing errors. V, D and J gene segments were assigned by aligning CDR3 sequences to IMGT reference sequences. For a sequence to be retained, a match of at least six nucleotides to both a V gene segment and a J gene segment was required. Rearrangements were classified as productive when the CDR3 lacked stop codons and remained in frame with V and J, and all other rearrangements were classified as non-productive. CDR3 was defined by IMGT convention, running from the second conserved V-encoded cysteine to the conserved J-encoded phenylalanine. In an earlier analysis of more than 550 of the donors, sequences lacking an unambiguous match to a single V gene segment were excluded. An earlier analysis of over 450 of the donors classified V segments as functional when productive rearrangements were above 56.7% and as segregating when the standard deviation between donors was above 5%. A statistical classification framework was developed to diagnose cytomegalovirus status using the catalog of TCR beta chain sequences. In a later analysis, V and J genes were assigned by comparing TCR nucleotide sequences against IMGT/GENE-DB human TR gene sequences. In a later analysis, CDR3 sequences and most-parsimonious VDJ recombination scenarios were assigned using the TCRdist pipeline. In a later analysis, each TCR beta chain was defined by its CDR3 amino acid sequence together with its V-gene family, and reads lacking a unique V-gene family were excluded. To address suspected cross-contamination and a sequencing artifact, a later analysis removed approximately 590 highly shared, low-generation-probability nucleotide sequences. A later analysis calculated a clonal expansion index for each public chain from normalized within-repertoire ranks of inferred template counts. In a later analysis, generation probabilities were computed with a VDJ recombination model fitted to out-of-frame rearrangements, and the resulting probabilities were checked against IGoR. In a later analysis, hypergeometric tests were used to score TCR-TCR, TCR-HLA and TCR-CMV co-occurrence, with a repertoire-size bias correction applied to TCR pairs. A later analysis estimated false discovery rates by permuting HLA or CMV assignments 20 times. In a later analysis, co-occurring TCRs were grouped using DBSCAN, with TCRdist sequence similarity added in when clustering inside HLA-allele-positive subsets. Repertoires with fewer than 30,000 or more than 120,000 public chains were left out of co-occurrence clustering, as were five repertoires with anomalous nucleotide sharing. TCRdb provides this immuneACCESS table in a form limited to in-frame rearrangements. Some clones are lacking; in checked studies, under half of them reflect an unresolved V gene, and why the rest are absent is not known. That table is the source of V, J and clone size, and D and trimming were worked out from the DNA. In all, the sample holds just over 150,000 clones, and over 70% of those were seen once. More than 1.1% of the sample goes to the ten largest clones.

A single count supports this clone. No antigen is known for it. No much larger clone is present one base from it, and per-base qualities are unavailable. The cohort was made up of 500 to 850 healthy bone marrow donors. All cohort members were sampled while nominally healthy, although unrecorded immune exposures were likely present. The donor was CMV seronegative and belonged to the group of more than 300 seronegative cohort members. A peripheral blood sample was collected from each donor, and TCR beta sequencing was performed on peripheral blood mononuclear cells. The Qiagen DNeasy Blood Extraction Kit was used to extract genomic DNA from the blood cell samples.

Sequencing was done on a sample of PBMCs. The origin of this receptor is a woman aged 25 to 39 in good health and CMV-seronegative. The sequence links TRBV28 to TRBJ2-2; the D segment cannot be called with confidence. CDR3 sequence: CASTYTGELFF. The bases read TGTGCCAGCACCTACACCGGGGAGCTGTTTTTT.